This entry lists 5 T cell receptor beta chains sequenced from one sample in a study of blood T cell repertoires in COVID-19. Sequenced by immunoSEQ multiplex PCR; TCRdb stores in-frame clones only, minus some. The data show over 25,000 clones, 80% to 90% seen once. Input material: peripheral blood. These receptors came from a human donor in a cohort sampled during active COVID-19.

The gene calls are TRBV2 and TRBJ1-5; no clear D gene. The V end lost 4 bases, the J end lost 6 bases, and 10 bases lay between the germline ends. CDR1 is SNHLY, CDR2 FYNNEI, per germline. The CDR3 loop spans 13 amino acids. CDR3 protein: CASSAGFGQPQHF. Here the CDR3 DNA reads TGTGCCAGCAGTGCAGGATTCGGTCAGCCCCAGCATTTT.

In DNA form, the CDR3 reads TGCAGCGTCCAACCCCGGCGGGGGTGGGACAATGAGCAGTTCTTC. Its translation is CSVQPRRGWDNEQFF. This chain joins TRBV29-1 and TRBJ2-1; 7 bases are a match to TRBD2. J gave up 5 bases and V 6 bases, and 13 bases lay outside the gene matches. This CDR3 is built from 15 residues. Germline V gene lookup returns CDR1 SQVTM and CDR2 ANQGSEA.

This clone was observed once. The chain joins TRBV3-1 (or the pseudogene TRBV3-2) to TRBJ2-2; D gene ambiguous. In germline, CDR1 is LGHDT, CDR2 YNNKEL (reference sequence). The CDR3 runs to 14 residues. Trimming removed 4 bases at V and 5 bases at J, with 11 bases between. As DNA, the CDR3 is TGTGCCAGCAGCCTGGAGCCTAGGACCGGGGAGCTGTTTTTT. Residues: CASSLEPRTGELFF.

The chain uses TRBV30 and TRBJ2-1, with D tentatively TRBD1 (5 bases). V lost 1 base and J lost 2, with 15 bases in between. The CDR3 has 16 residues. Germline assignment: CDR1 GTSNPN and CDR2 SVGIG (reference sequence). The CDR3 here is CAWSGDWTHAYNEQFF. For the CDR3, the DNA is TGTGCCTGGAGTGGGGATTGGACACACGCCTACAATGAGCAGTTCTTC.

The rearrangement uses TRBV2 and TRBJ1-1; D is unclear. CDR1 and CDR2 (germline): SNHLY, FYNNEI. The CDR3 sequence is 11 residues long. V was shortened by 4 bases and J by 8 bases, with 8 bases between the two germline ends. CDR3 loop: CASSGAKEAFF. CDR3 in DNA: TGTGCCAGCAGTGGGGCCAAAGAAGCTTTCTTT.